This T cell receptor (beta chain) was documented in a study of OX40 agonist ivuxolimab in advanced cancers. Study-level background: Treatment of patients was with ivuxolimab, an agonistic anti-OX40 (CD134) antibody. Six ivuxolimab dose levels, 0.01 to 10 mg/kg, were given intravenously every 2 weeks. Three patients had partial responses: one hepatocellular carcinoma, two cutaneous melanoma. Study outcomes and limitations: Among T cells, CD8+ cells averaged more expanded clones than CD4+ cells.

Sequenced by immunoSEQ multiplex PCR; TCRdb stores in-frame clones only, minus some. The sample yields tens of thousands of clones, approximately 90% seen once. This clone was recorded only once. The antigen is not known. This sequence was found in an adult with an advanced solid tumor such as melanoma, head and neck, liver or kidney cancer. The sequencing used CD4+ or CD8+ T cells sorted from blood, collected in a trial of the OX40 agonist ivuxolimab.

Written as DNA, the CDR3 is TGCGCCAGCAGCCCCCTCGGGACACGTAACACAGATACGCAGTATTTT. This sequence encodes CASSPLGTRNTDTQYF. This chain joins TRBV4-1 and TRBJ2-3; D possibly corresponds to TRBD1 (6 bases). The germline V gene encodes CDR1 MGHRA and CDR2 YSYEKL. The CDR3 runs 16 residues. V lost 4 bases, J lost 2 bases, and 16 bases lay in between.